The following is a T cell receptor beta chain sequence with its context. Its antigen is as yet unknown. The data stem from a study of T cell responses to AZD1222 COVID-19 vaccine. Profiling relied on immunoSEQ multiplex PCR, and the TCRdb table lists in-frame clones only, not all of them. The sample holds roughly 140,000 clones, approximately 89% seen once. Study-wide points: Spike as a whole was targeted by vaccine-associated CD4 TCRs, dominant at 160-218 and 743-854. Without day 14 samples, only post-peak T cell repertoires were studied. Compared with day 0, the breadth and depth of the Spike-specific TCR repertoire rose significantly after two doses of AZD1222.

This TCR came from an adult in good health. The sample here was peripheral blood, taken on day 0 of AZD1222 vaccination.

CDR3 loop: CASSWGLAGYPDEQYF. CDR3 sequence (DNA): TGCGCCAGCAGCTGGGGTCTAGCGGGATATCCCGACGAGCAGTACTTC. This chain joins TRBV5-1 and TRBJ2-7; 9 bases align to TRBD2. CDR3 size: 16 residues. Germline-derived CDR1 and CDR2 are SGHRS and YFSETQ. V lost 3 bases, J lost 5 bases, and 12 bases stayed unmatched.